The clone carrying this T cell receptor beta chain was detected many times. TCRdb called the PCR reads again in MiXCR, with one record for every CDR3 protein. The table lists more than 70,000 distinct CDR3 sequences, roughly half of them singletons, with about 9.5% in the top ten. With 0 bases removed from V and 3 bases from J, the gap between germline ends came to 18 bases. The V gene's germline CDR1 is SGHVS and CDR2 FNYEAQ. The CDR3 is 17 residues long. This record belongs to a study of CDR3 diversity in severe acne. Sequencing input: blood. J is TRBJ2-7 and V is TRBV7-6; TRBD1 might be the D (5 bases). This clonotype originated in a male donor in good health, serving as a control. CDR3: CASSLASVRGVGYEQYF. The CDR3 coding sequence is TGTGCCAGCAGCTTAGCGAGTGTTAGGGGTGTCGGCTACGAGCAGTACTTC.